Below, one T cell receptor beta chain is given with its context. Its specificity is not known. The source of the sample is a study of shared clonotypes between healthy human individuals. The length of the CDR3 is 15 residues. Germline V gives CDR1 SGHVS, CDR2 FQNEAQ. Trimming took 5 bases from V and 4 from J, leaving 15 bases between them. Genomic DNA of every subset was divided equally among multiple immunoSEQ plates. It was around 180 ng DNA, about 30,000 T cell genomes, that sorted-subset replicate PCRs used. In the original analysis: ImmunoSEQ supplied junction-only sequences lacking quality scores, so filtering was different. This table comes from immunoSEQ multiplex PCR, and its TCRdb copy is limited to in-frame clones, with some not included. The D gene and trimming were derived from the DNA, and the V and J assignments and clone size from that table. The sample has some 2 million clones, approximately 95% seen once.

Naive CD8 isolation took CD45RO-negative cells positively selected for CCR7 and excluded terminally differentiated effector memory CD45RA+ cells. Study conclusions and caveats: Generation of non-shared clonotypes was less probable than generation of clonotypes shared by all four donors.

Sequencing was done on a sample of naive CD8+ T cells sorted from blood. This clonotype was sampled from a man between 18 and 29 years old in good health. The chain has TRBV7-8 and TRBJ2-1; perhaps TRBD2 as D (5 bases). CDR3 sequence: CASSPGNGNYNEQFF. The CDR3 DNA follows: TGTGCCAGCAGCCCGGGGAACGGGAATTACAATGAGCAGTTCTTC.